This passage covers 5 T cell receptor beta chains from one sample sequenced in a study of memory CD4+ T cells and cytomegalovirus serostatus. The sort gate was single viable CD3+CD4+CD8-CD45RO+ cells for memory CD4+ T cells. The table came from immunoSEQ multiplex PCR; TCRdb's copy has only in-frame clones and leaves some out. The sample includes some 50,000 clones, roughly 72% of them seen just once. Specimen: memory CD4+ T cells from blood. These receptor sequences come from an adult in good health and CMV-seropositive.

The V call is TRBV7-8, the J call TRBJ2-5; no definite D call. V lost 1 base, J lost 4 bases, and 7 bases lay in between. Germline lookup yields CDR1 SGHVS and CDR2 FQNEAQ. CDR3 size: 13 residues. The CDR3 DNA is TGTGCCAGCAGCTTAGGGACGGGAGAGACCCAGTACTTC. Translating it yields CASSLGTGETQYF.

This sequence joins TRBV6-5 and TRBJ2-5; 7 bases agree with TRBD1. The CDR3 runs 14 residues. Germline values: CDR1 MNHEY, CDR2 SVGAGI. V was pared by 2 bases and J by 0 bases, with 0 bases of the junction left unmatched. The CDR3 spells CASSYDRDQETQYF. The CDR3, as DNA: TGTGCCAGCAGTTACGACAGGGACCAAGAGACCCAGTACTTC.

The chain is built from TRBV11-3 and TRBJ2-3, with D tentatively TRBD2 (5 bases). Germline lookup yields CDR1 SGHNT and CDR2 YENEEA. The V gene lost 5 bases and the J gene lost 4 bases, with 19 bases spanning the gap. This CDR3 comprises 16 residues. For the CDR3, the DNA is TGTGCCAGCAGCCTAGCTTTTGGTCCGGCGGCAGATACGCAGTATTTT. It is translated as CASSLAFGPAADTQYF.

A few counts support this clone. The V and J genes are TRBV2 and TRBJ2-2, with D uncertain. Trimming took off 4 bases at V and 1 base at J, with 4 bases between the two ends. The CDR3 has 13 residues. CDR1 and CDR2 from the germline V gene are SNHLY and FYNNEI. The CDR3 loop is CASSGQNTGELFF. Written as DNA, the CDR3 is TGTGCCAGCAGTGGACAGAACACCGGGGAGCTGTTTTTT.

On this clone: Because it lacks the conserved phenylalanine or tryptophan at the end, this CDR3 is likely a read error. The genes are TRBV2 and TRBJ1-2; D not resolved. V lost 4 bases and J lost 1, with 10 bases in between. The CDR3 has 14 amino acids. Germline V gene data show CDR1 as SNHLY and CDR2 as FYNNEI. CDR3 sequence (DNA): TGTGCCAGCAGTGCGGGTAGACTTAACTATGGCTACACCCTC. This codes for CASSAGRLNYGYTL.